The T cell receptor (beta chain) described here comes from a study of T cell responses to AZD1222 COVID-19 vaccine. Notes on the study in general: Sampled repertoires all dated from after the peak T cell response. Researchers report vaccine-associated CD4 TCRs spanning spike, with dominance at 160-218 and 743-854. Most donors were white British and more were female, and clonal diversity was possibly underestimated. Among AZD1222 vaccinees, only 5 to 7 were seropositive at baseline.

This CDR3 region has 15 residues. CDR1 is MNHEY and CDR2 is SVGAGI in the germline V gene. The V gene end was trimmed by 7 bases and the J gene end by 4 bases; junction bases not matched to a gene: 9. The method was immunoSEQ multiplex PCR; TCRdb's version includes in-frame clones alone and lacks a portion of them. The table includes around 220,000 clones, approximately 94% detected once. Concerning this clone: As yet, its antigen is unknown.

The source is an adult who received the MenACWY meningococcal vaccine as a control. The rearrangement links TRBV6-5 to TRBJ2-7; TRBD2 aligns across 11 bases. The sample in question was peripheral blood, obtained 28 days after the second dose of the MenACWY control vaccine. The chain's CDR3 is CASKASGGLIYEQYF. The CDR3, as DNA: TGTGCCAGCAAAGCTAGCGGGGGGTTGATTTACGAGCAGTACTTC.